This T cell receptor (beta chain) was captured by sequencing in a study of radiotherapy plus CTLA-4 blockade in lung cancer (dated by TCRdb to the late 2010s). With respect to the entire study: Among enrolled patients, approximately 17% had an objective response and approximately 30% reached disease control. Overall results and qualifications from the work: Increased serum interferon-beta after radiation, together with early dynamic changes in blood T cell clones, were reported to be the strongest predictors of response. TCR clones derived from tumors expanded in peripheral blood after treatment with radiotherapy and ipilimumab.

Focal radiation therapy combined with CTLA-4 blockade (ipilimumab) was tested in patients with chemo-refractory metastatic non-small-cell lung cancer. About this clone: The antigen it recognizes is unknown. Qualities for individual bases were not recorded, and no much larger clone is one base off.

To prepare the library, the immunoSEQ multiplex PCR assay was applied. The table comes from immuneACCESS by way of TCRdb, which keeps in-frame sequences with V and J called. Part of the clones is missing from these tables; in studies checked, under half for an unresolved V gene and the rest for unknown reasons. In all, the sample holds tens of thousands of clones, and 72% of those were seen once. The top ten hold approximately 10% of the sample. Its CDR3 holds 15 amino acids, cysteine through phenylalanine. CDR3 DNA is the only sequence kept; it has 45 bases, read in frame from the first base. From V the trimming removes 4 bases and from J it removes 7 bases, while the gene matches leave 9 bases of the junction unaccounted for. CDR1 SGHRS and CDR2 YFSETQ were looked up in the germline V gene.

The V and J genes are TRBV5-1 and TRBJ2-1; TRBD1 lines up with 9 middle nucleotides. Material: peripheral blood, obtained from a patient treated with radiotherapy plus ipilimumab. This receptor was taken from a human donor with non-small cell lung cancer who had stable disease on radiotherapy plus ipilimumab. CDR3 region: CASSLGQGFGNEQFF. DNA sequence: TGCGCCAGCAGCCTCGGACAGGGGTTCGGGAATGAGCAGTTCTTC.